Sequencing of this TCR beta chain was carried out in a study of T cells in Graves' hyperthyroidism and ophthalmopathy. Study results and limitations: Ophthalmopathy was told apart from stable hyperthyroidism by a 13 V-J model. Model-based prediction identified ophthalmopathy a median about 7 months prior to its onset.

In regard to this clonotype: The antigen is unknown.

Amplified regions were TCR beta CDR3 sequences from RNA transcripts. Carried out on the TCR CDR3, a first-round RT-PCR used the HTBI primer set. MiXCR, run by TCRdb on the multiplex PCR reads, gives a single entry per CDR3 protein. The sample has some 400,000 distinct CDR3 sequences; 15% to 20% are singletons. V shed 5 bases and J 0 bases; nucleotides not matched to a gene: 9. Germline V CDR1 and CDR2: LNHDA, SQIVND (reference sequence). CDR3 length: 16 amino acids. Input material: blood. The chain carries TRBV19 and TRBJ1-2; 7 nucleotides line up with TRBD1. This receptor was taken from a woman aged 18-30 years with Graves' hyperthyroidism. The CDR3 coding sequence is TGTGCCAGTAGTTCCGGGACAGCCGGAACTAACTATGGCTACACCTTC. This codes for CASSSGTAGTNYGYTF. Full variable domain (missing parts from reference TRBV19 and TRBJ1-2): DGGITQSPKYLFRKEGQNVTLSCEQNLNHDAMYWYRQDPGQGLRLIYYSQIVNDFQKGDIAEGYSVSREKKESFPLTVTSAQKNPTAFYLCASSSGTAGTNYGYTFGSGTRLTVV.